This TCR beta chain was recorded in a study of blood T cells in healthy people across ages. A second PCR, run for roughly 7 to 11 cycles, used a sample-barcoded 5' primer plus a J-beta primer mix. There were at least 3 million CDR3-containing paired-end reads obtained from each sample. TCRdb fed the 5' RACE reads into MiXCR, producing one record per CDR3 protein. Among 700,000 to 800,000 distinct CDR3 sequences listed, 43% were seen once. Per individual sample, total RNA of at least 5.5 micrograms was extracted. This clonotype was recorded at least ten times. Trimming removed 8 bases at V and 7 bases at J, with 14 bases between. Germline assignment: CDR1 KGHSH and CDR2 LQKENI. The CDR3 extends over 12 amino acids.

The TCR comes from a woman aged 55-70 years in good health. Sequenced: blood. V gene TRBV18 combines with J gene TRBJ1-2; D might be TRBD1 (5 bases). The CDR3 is CASETYGAGYTF. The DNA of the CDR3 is TGTGCCAGCGAAACCTACGGGGCTGGCTACACCTTC.